The 19 T cell receptor beta chains below were found in one sample sequenced in a study of T cells in Graves' hyperthyroidism and ophthalmopathy. Using RNA transcripts as the source, TCR beta CDR3 regions were amplified. TCR CDR3 regions were first amplified by RT-PCR with HTBI primers. TCRdb redid the calling of the multiplex PCR reads with MiXCR, one entry per CDR3 protein. Of some 270,000 distinct CDR3 sequences in the sample, roughly 13% are singletons; the top ten hold roughly 8%. The sequenced sample consisted of blood. The receptor set was obtained from a woman in her 30s with Graves' hyperthyroidism that later progressed to Graves' ophthalmopathy.

This chain uses TRBV4-2 with TRBJ2-3, with 9 bases identical to TRBD1. The V segment lost 0 bases and the J segment 4 bases; nucleotides outside the gene matches: 11. The CDR3 spans 18 residues. The germline V gene has CDR1 LGHNA and CDR2 YNFKEQ. In DNA form, the CDR3 reads TGTGCCAGCAGCCAAGATTGGTCGGCAGGGACAGGGCCAGATACGCAGTATTTT. Its translation: CASSQDWSAGTGPDTQYF.

The rearrangement uses TRBV15 and TRBJ2-3, with 8 nucleotides matching TRBD1. With V trimmed by 8 bases and J by 3 bases, 7 bases remained unmatched. This CDR3 has 14 residues. Germline V gives CDR1 LNHNV, CDR2 YYDKDF (reference sequence). CDR3 DNA sequence: TGTGCCACCTCAGACAGGGGAGGTACAGATACGCAGTATTTT. Translating gives CATSDRGGTDTQYF.

This clonotype came up many times. V gene TRBV30 combines with J gene TRBJ2-1; D is unresolved. The CDR3 has 15 amino acids. In germline, CDR1 is GTSNPN, CDR2 SVGIG (reference sequence). With 2 bases removed from V and 3 bases from J, the gap between germline ends came to 14 bases. The CDR3 bases are TGTGCCTGGAGTCCTCGGATTCCCATCTACAATGAGCAGTTCTTC. Residues: CAWSPRIPIYNEQFF.

The sample holds many counts of this clonotype. The V gene is TRBV5-1, the J gene TRBJ2-1; 12 bases match TRBD2. The CDR3 is 15 amino acids. Germline V lookup: CDR1 SGHRS, CDR2 YFSETQ. Trimming at V came to 4 bases and at J to 7 bases, leaving 6 bases not matched to a gene. Written as DNA, the CDR3 is TGCGCCAGCAGCCGGACTAGCGGGACCTGGAATGAGCAGTTCTTC. Residues: CASSRTSGTWNEQFF.

This chain links TRBV29-1 with TRBJ2-1, with 13 bases lining up with TRBD2. The CDR3 has 15 amino acids. CDR1 and CDR2 (germline): SQVTM, ANQGSEA. V shed 6 bases, J shed 3 bases, and the junction held 5 bases outside the gene matches. The CDR3: CSVAGTSGDYNEQFF. As DNA, the CDR3 is TGCAGCGTGGCCGGGACTAGCGGGGACTACAATGAGCAGTTCTTC.

This clonotype is labeled medium-sized. The chain has TRBV7-2 and TRBJ2-3; TRBD2 is a possible D gene (6 bases). Trimming stripped 2 bases from V and 1 base from J, with 10 bases between. Germline loops: CDR1 SGHTA, CDR2 FQGNSA. CDR3 size: 15 residues. CDR3 in DNA: TGTGCCAGCAGCTTACAGGGAGGAGGCACAGATACGCAGTATTTT. Protein product: CASSLQGGGTDTQYF.

The chain employs TRBV19 and TRBJ2-1; 11 nucleotides match TRBD2. This CDR3 comprises 15 residues. Germline V gives CDR1 LNHDA, CDR2 SQIVND (reference sequence). J gave up 9 bases and V 1 base, and 5 bases lay outside the gene matches. CDR3 residues: CASSIGSGRAFEQFF. The CDR3 DNA reads as TGTGCCAGTAGTATAGGTAGCGGGAGGGCCTTTGAGCAGTTCTTC.

V gene TRBV12-3 or TRBV12-4 combines with J gene TRBJ1-1, with TRBD1 matching over 7 bases. This CDR3 region has 13 residues. Germline trimming cut 8 bases from V and 9 bases from J; bases unmatched to any gene: 12. DNA of the CDR3: TGTGCCAGCGCCCTAGGGACAGCGGAAAAAGCTTTCTTT. Its protein product is CASALGTAEKAFF.

DNA of the CDR3: TGTGCCAGCAGCTTAATAAATTCAGGGGGAATGGACTATGGCTACACCTTC. The encoded protein is CASSLINSGGMDYGYTF. The chain is built from TRBV7-9 and TRBJ1-2; the match to TRBD1 covers 7 bases. The J segment lost 3 bases and the V segment lost 2 bases, leaving 12 bases of the junction unmatched. The CDR3 totals 17 residues. Germline-derived CDR1 and CDR2 are SEHNR and FQNEAQ (reference sequence).

This clonotype has ten or more counts. This sequence joins TRBV27 and TRBJ2-3, with D perhaps given as TRBD1 or TRBD2 (5 bases each). The V gene's germline CDR1 is MNHEY and CDR2 SMNVEV (reference sequence). V lost 4 bases to trimming and J lost 0 bases, with 11 bases between them. The CDR3 covers 15 residues. The CDR3 DNA is TGTGCCAGCAGTTCTGGGACGGTCAGCACAGATACGCAGTATTTT. Encoded protein: CASSSGTVSTDTQYF.

This clonotype occurred many times. This sequence joins TRBV2 and TRBJ2-7; 7 positions match TRBD1. There are 16 residues in the CDR3. The germline V gene has CDR1 SNHLY and CDR2 FYNNEI. The J segment lost 3 bases and the V segment lost 6 bases, leaving 14 bases of the junction unmatched. DNA for the CDR3: TGTGCCAGCAGCCGGAATAGGGCAGGGGGAGTCTACGAGCAGTACTTC. The encoded protein is CASSRNRAGGVYEQYF.

This clonotype has ten or more counts. The chain has TRBV2 and TRBJ1-5, with 7 positions matching TRBD1. Germline V CDR1 and CDR2: SNHLY, FYNNEI. With V trimmed by 3 bases and J by 7 bases, 6 bases remained unmatched. CDR3 length: 14 amino acids. CDR3 residues: CASSDDRVVQPQHF. Written as DNA, the CDR3 is TGTGCCAGCAGTGATGACAGGGTAGTCCAGCCCCAGCATTTT.

Details on this clonotype: A much bigger clone sits one base away, suggesting this may be a read error. The chain recombines TRBV6-1 with TRBJ2-7, with D tentatively TRBD1 (6 bases). The CDR3 has 14 residues. Per germline, CDR1 MNHNS and CDR2 SASEGT. The CDR3 region has the DNA TGTGCCAGCACCCTGGACAGCCTCTCCTACGAGGAGTACTTC. It codes for CASTLDSLSYEEYF.

This clonotype has at least ten counts. The chain combines TRBV28 with TRBJ1-1; weak D call: TRBD1 (6 bases). The CDR3 is made up of 15 amino acids. The V end lost 5 bases, the J end lost 1 base, and 14 bases lay between the germline ends. CDR1 is MDHEN and CDR2 is SYDVKM in the germline V gene. This CDR3 is CASSLQGRENTEAFF. The CDR3 nucleotides read TGTGCCAGCAGTCTCCAGGGGAGGGAGAACACTGAAGCTTTCTTT.

This clonotype has ten or more counts. The chain uses TRBV7-2 and TRBJ2-7; D may be TRBD2 (6 bases). V was cut by 6 bases and J by 0 bases, with 15 bases left in between. Germline V gene sequence: CDR1 SGHTA, CDR2 FQGNSA. CDR3 size: 15 residues. CDR3 amino acids: CASSRLATNSYEQYF. CDR3 sequence (DNA): TGTGCCAGCAGTCGGCTAGCGACCAACTCCTACGAGCAGTACTTC.

This clonotype was counted only a few times. A read error is possible here, since a much larger clone lies one base away. This chain uses TRBV11-2 with TRBJ2-5, with unresolved D. The germline gives CDR1 SGHAT, CDR2 FQNNGV. CDR3 size: 13 residues. In DNA form, the CDR3 reads TGTGCCAGCAGCTTACAGCGTTTAGAGGCCCAGTACTTC. It translates to CASSLQRLEAQYF.

The table lists this clonotype with a few counts. The CDR3 nucleotides read TGTGCCAGTAGTATTGGTTACAGAAACGAGCAGTACTTC. It is translated as CASSIGYRNEQYF. This rearrangement joins TRBV19 to TRBJ2-7; D is unresolved. The CDR3 consists of 13 residues. Germline V gene data show CDR1 as LNHDA and CDR2 as SQIVND (reference sequence). V was cut by 3 bases and J by 5 bases, with 11 bases left in between.

This clonotype appeared many times. V is TRBV9 and J is TRBJ1-1; D is possibly TRBD1 (5 bases). This CDR3 is built from 15 residues. The V gene's germline CDR1 is SGDLS and CDR2 YYNGEE. V was cut by 4 bases and J by 0 bases, with 13 bases left in between. The CDR3 coding sequence is TGTGCCAGCAGCCCAGACAGCCTAATGAACACTGAAGCTTTCTTT. It is translated as CASSPDSLMNTEAFF.

This clonotype was recorded at least ten times. This chain joins TRBV20-1 and TRBJ1-4; tentatively, D is TRBD1 (6 bases). Germline V gives CDR1 DFQATT, CDR2 SNEGSKA (reference sequence). Trimming cost V 5 bases and J 6 bases, with 13 bases left between them. The CDR3 is 13 amino acids. The CDR3 sequence is CSAGGPSDEKLFF. CDR3 in DNA: TGCAGTGCTGGGGGGCCCTCGGATGAAAAACTGTTTTTT.